Below are 24 T cell receptor beta chains sequenced from a single sample in a study of blood T cell repertoires in COVID-19. Assay: immunoSEQ multiplex PCR; the TCRdb copy retains only in-frame clones and omits some. This table has about 290,000 clones, just under 85% appearing once. Sequences were obtained from peripheral blood. The receptors come from a woman aged 45-60 years with active or convalescent COVID-19.

V gene TRBV7-9 combines with J gene TRBJ1-2, with 7 bases lining up with TRBD1. V was pared by 7 bases and J by 7 bases, with 15 bases of the junction left unmatched. Germline V gene data show CDR1 as SEHNR and CDR2 as FQNEAQ (reference sequence). The CDR3 runs 15 residues. The CDR3: CASTPQGPLRSGYTF. The CDR3 bases are TGTGCCAGCACCCCACAGGGGCCCCTAAGATCTGGCTACACCTTC. The whole variable domain, remainder taken from reference TRBV7-9 and TRBJ1-2, is DTGVSQNPRHKITKRGQNVTFRCDPISEHNRLYWYRQTLGQGPEFLTYFQNEAQLEKSRLLSDRFSAERPKGSFSTLEIQRTEQGDSAMYLCASTPQGPLRSGYTFGSGTRLTVV.

The chain uses TRBV11-2 and TRBJ1-6; D may be TRBD1 (5 bases). Germline assignment: CDR1 SGHAT and CDR2 FQNNGV. The CDR3 sequence is 16 residues long. The V gene lost 1 base and the J gene lost 8 bases, with 15 bases spanning the gap. The CDR3 here is CASSLGRGRKDSPLHF. In DNA, the CDR3 is TGTGCCAGCAGCTTAGGGCGGGGGAGAAAGGATTCACCCCTCCACTTT.

The chain links TRBV19 to TRBJ2-5; D perhaps matches TRBD1 (6 bases). CDR1 LNHDA and CDR2 SQIVND come from the germline V gene (reference sequence). Trimming removed 5 bases at V and 4 bases at J, with 14 bases between. The length of the CDR3 is 14 residues. The CDR3 coding sequence is TGTGCCAGTAGTCTCACAGGGTCGGGAGAGACCCAGTACTTC. Translated, it gives CASSLTGSGETQYF.

V and J are TRBV28 and TRBJ2-3; 8 positions match TRBD2. There are 14 residues in the CDR3. Germline lookup yields CDR1 MDHEN and CDR2 SYDVKM. V dropped 6 bases and J dropped 5; count of bases not matched to a gene: 7. This CDR3 reads CASSRPGGGDTQYF. DNA of the CDR3: TGTGCCAGCAGCCGCCCGGGAGGGGGAGATACGCAGTATTTT.

The chain joins TRBV11-2 to TRBJ2-7; weak D call: TRBD2 (5 bases). This CDR3 has 14 residues. CDR1 is SGHAT and CDR2 is FQNNGV in the germline V gene. Trimming cost V 1 base and J 0 bases, with 7 bases left between them. The chain's CDR3 is CASSLGGISYEQYF. The CDR3 nucleotides read TGTGCCAGCAGCTTAGGAGGGATCTCCTACGAGCAGTACTTC.

The chain joins TRBV2 to TRBJ1-1; TRBD1 matches 7 bases. This CDR3 region has 15 residues. The germline V gene has CDR1 SNHLY and CDR2 FYNNEI. V shed 5 bases, J shed 2 bases, and the junction held 8 bases outside the gene matches. The CDR3 DNA is TGTGCCAGCAGTCCAGACAGGGTGGGAAACACTGAAGCTTTCTTT. Amino acids: CASSPDRVGNTEAFF.

V gene TRBV5-5 combines with J gene TRBJ1-6; possibly TRBD1 for D (6 bases). The CDR3 loop spans 19 amino acids. Per germline, CDR1 SGHKS and CDR2 YYEKEE (reference sequence). V was trimmed by 4 bases and J by 0 bases, leaving 20 bases between them. Written as DNA, the CDR3 is TGTGCCAGCAGCACCAGGGGAGGGACTCGTTACTCCTATAATTCACCCCTCCACTTT. It translates to CASSTRGGTRYSYNSPLHF.

V and J are TRBV20-1 and TRBJ2-7, with TRBD1 matching 10 bases. The CDR3 extends over 17 amino acids. J was trimmed by 3 bases and V by 5 bases; bases with no gene match: 16. CDR1 is DFQATT, CDR2 SNEGSKA, per germline (reference sequence). CDR3 coding DNA: TGCAGTGCTGGTGGGGGCATACCGGGACAGGGGTTCTACGAGCAGTACTTC. Its protein product is CSAGGGIPGQGFYEQYF.

The J gene is TRBJ2-7, the V gene TRBV5-4; TRBD1 matches at 9 bases. With 4 bases clipped from V and 5 bases from J, the junction kept 7 bases outside the gene matches. CDR1 is SGHNT and CDR2 is YYREEE in the germline V gene (reference sequence). This CDR3 contains 14 residues. CDR3 in DNA: TGTGCCAGCAGCCCGGGACAGGGAAGGCACGAGCAGTACTTC. Translated, it gives CASSPGQGRHEQYF.

This clone was picked up a small number of times. The rearrangement links TRBV5-1 to TRBJ2-5; D is unclear. The CDR3 has 13 amino acids. V lost 1 base and J lost 3, with 7 bases in between. Germline CDR1 is SGHRS and CDR2 is YFSETQ. The DNA of the CDR3 is TGCGCCAGCAGCTTGACCCGAGAAGAGACCCAGTACTTC. Translation: CASSLTREETQYF.

The chain is built from TRBV7-9 and TRBJ2-1, with 7 bases matching TRBD1. The V gene end was trimmed by 2 bases and the J gene end by 6 bases; junction bases not matched to a gene: 4. The CDR3 totals 14 residues. Germline V gene lookup returns CDR1 SEHNR and CDR2 FQNEAQ (reference sequence). CDR3 residues: CASSLYHRGNEQFF. Written as DNA, the CDR3 is TGTGCCAGCAGCTTATACCACAGGGGCAATGAGCAGTTCTTC.

The chain employs TRBV3-1 (or the pseudogene TRBV3-2) and TRBJ2-5; D not certain. This CDR3 has 16 amino acids. Germline V gene sequence: CDR1 LGHDT, CDR2 YNNKEL (reference sequence). Trimming took off 1 base at V and 5 bases at J, with 17 bases between the two ends. CDR3 amino acids: CASSQGTAGPWETQYF. The CDR3 DNA sequence: TGTGCCAGCAGCCAAGGAACGGCAGGTCCTTGGGAGACCCAGTACTTC.

The chain uses TRBV6-5 and TRBJ2-5; D not certain. Germline V gene lookup returns CDR1 MNHEY and CDR2 SVGAGI. The CDR3 sequence is 10 residues long. Trimming cost V 8 bases and J 5 bases, with 6 bases left between them. CDR3 amino acids: CASSRETQYF. The CDR3 DNA sequence: TGTGCCAGCTCACGGGAGACCCAGTACTTC.

The chain recombines TRBV25-1 with TRBJ1-2; TRBD1 matches 10 bases. With 10 bases clipped from V and 3 bases from J, the junction kept 14 bases outside the gene matches. The CDR3 spans 16 residues. The V gene's germline CDR1 is MGHDK and CDR2 SYGVNS. CDR3 in DNA: TGTGCCACCGAAGATACTACCGGGACAGGGGACTATGGCTACACCTTC. This encodes CATEDTTGTGDYGYTF.

This clone was recorded only once. The chain is built from TRBV2 and TRBJ1-1; tentative D call: TRBD1 (5 bases). CDR3 length: 14 residues. V was pared by 8 bases and J by 5 bases, with 18 bases between. Per the germline V gene, CDR1 is SNHLY and CDR2 is FYNNEI. CDR3 residues: CASGLRQGGTEAFF. The CDR3 DNA follows: TGTGCCAGCGGGCTCCGGCAGGGAGGGACTGAAGCTTTCTTT.

This clone was counted a single time. The rearrangement uses TRBV7-9 and TRBJ2-3, with D unclear. CDR1 and CDR2 (germline): SEHNR, FQNEAQ (reference sequence). The CDR3 runs to 15 residues. With 5 bases removed from V and 4 bases from J, the gap between germline ends came to 16 bases. CDR3 DNA sequence: TGTGCCAGCAGCCTACGAGCCGGAGCCGCAGATACGCAGTATTTT. Translation gives CASSLRAGAADTQYF.

This clone was picked up one time. DNA for the CDR3: TGTGCCAGCAGCCAACAGGGGGCATGGCAGCCCCAGCATTTT. The encoded protein is CASSQQGAWQPQHF. V usage is TRBV7-2 and J usage is TRBJ1-5, with 9 positions matching TRBD1. The CDR3 consists of 14 residues. V lost 5 bases, J lost 7 bases, and 6 bases stayed unmatched. CDR1 and CDR2 (germline): SGHTA, FQGNSA.

This clone occurred a few times. The chain uses TRBV24-1 and TRBJ1-3; D perhaps matches TRBD1 (6 bases). Germline loops: CDR1 KGHDR, CDR2 SFDVKD. The CDR3 sequence is 18 residues long. The V and J ends lost 7 bases and 0 bases respectively, with 21 bases between them. The CDR3 sequence is CATRFRKWDTYSGNTIYF. The CDR3 DNA sequence: TGTGCCACCAGGTTTCGGAAGTGGGACACCTACTCTGGAAACACCATATATTTT.

The rearrangement joins TRBV11-2 to TRBJ1-4; D is possibly TRBD1 (5 bases). The CDR3 has 15 residues. Trimming pared 5 bases from V and 5 bases from J, leaving 15 bases between. Germline V lookup: CDR1 SGHAT, CDR2 FQNNGV. This CDR3 is CASSTRDFPNEKLFF. The CDR3 DNA sequence: TGTGCCAGCAGCACGAGGGACTTTCCAAATGAAAAACTGTTTTTT.

V usage is TRBV5-1 and J usage is TRBJ1-2; D unresolved. CDR3 length equals 16 residues. V was cut by 0 bases and J by 6 bases, with 18 bases left in between. From germline, CDR1 is SGHRS and CDR2 YFSETQ. The CDR3 sequence: CASSLGSNSKFNGYTF. CDR3 coding DNA: TGCGCCAGCAGCTTGGGGTCCAACTCAAAATTCAATGGCTACACCTTC. The whole variable domain, remainder taken from reference TRBV5-1 and TRBJ1-2, is KAGVTQTPRYLIKTRGQQVTLSCSPISGHRSVSWYQQTPGQGLQFLFEYFSETQRNKGNFPGRFSGRQFSNSRSEMNVSTLELGDSALYLCASSLGSNSKFNGYTFGSGTRLTVV.

The chain uses TRBV5-6 and TRBJ2-3, with TRBD2 matching 11 bases. The CDR3 has 15 residues. With V trimmed by 0 bases and J by 6 bases, 3 bases remained unmatched. Germline V gene data show CDR1 as SGHDT and CDR2 as YYEEEE. Here the CDR3 DNA reads TGTGCCAGCAGCTTGGGACTAGCGGGATTGGATACGCAGTATTTT. It yields the protein CASSLGLAGLDTQYF.

The V and J genes are TRBV15 and TRBJ2-4; D is perhaps TRBD2 (6 bases). The germline V and J ends were trimmed by 1 base and 2 bases, with 15 bases remaining between them. Germline V gives CDR1 LNHNV, CDR2 YYDKDF (reference sequence). This CDR3 is built from 17 residues. The CDR3 DNA is TGTGCCACCAGCAGAGGATCCCTGGAGGGGACCAAAAACATTCAGTACTTC. It translates to CATSRGSLEGTKNIQYF.

V and J are TRBV7-9 and TRBJ2-7; 9 nucleotides agree with TRBD2. The ends lost 5 bases at V and 2 bases at J; junction bases unmatched: 10. Germline V CDR1 and CDR2: SEHNR, FQNEAQ (reference sequence). The length of the CDR3 is 16 residues. The CDR3 DNA sequence: TGTGCCAGCAGCCCATTAGCGGGAGTGTCCCCCTACGAGCAGTACTTC. Translation gives CASSPLAGVSPYEQYF.

The CDR3 loop reads CASSEDYRRVDEQFF. DNA of the CDR3: TGTGCCAGCAGCGAGGACTATCGTCGGGTCGATGAGCAGTTCTTC. The chain is built from TRBV3-1 (or the pseudogene TRBV3-2) and TRBJ2-1, with D tentatively TRBD2 (6 bases). The CDR3 totals 15 residues. Germline loops: CDR1 LGHDT, CDR2 YNNKEL (reference sequence). V was shortened by 5 bases and J by 8 bases, with 19 bases between the two germline ends.